The 21 T cell receptor beta chains given below trace back to one sample, sequenced in a study of Graves' ophthalmopathy and Graves' hyperthyroidism. The study amplified TCR beta CDR3 regions using RNA transcripts. An opening RT-PCR round employed HTBI primers and preceded a second-round multiplex PCR. TCRdb analysed the multiplex PCR reads with MiXCR anew, one entry per CDR3 protein. The sample yields about 550,000 distinct CDR3 sequences, 39% seen once. Sequenced: peripheral blood or thyroid tissue (not recorded which). The receptors here all came from an adult man with Graves' hyperthyroidism.

This clonotype was seen repeatedly, ten times or more. The rearrangement joins TRBV5-4 to TRBJ1-2; D is uncertain. The germline V gene encodes CDR1 SGHNT and CDR2 YYREEE (reference sequence). V lost 1 base, J lost 4 bases, and 8 bases lay in between. This CDR3 spans 13 amino acids. This CDR3 is CASSLLEGYGYTF. The DNA for the CDR3 is TGTGCCAGCAGCTTGTTGGAGGGCTATGGCTACACCTTC.

In its sample, this clonotype was seen many times. The chain recombines TRBV20-1 with TRBJ2-7; TRBD2 matches at 7 bases. The CDR3 contains 13 residues. Germline V gene sequence: CDR1 DFQATT, CDR2 SNEGSKA (reference sequence). The V gene end was trimmed by 5 bases and the J gene end by 5 bases; junction bases not matched to a gene: 9. CDR3 bases: TGCAGTGCTTCGCCGGGGGGAGCGGACGAGCAGTACTTC. As protein: CSASPGGADEQYF.

The chain employs TRBV10-3 and TRBJ2-2, with D possibly matching TRBD1 (6 bases). The germline CDR1 and CDR2 sequences are ENHRY and SYGVKD. The CDR3 has 14 amino acids. Trimming shortened V by 2 bases and J by 4 bases, and 8 bases separated the two germline ends. The CDR3 nucleotides read TGTGCCATCAGTGAGGACAGGACCACCGGGGAGCTGTTTTTT. Its protein product is CAISEDRTTGELFF.

At least ten counts were recorded for this clonotype. The chain couples TRBV20-1 to TRBJ1-2; D call uncertain. Trimming shortened V by 3 bases and J by 5 bases, and 7 bases separated the two germline ends. There are 11 residues in the CDR3. Germline-derived CDR1 and CDR2 are DFQATT and SNEGSKA (reference sequence). CDR3 sequence: CSASLTYGYTF. The CDR3 DNA reads as TGCAGTGCTAGTCTCACATATGGCTACACCTTC.

Details on this clonotype: Being one base from a much bigger clone, this may be a read error. The V and J genes are TRBV10-3 and TRBJ1-1; D is possibly TRBD1 (5 bases). V was clipped by 4 bases and J by 4 bases, with 13 bases between them. CDR3 length: 14 amino acids. The germline V gene has CDR1 ENHRY and CDR2 SYGVKD. CDR3 DNA: TGTGCCATCAGTGCTGGGGGTGACGGCACTGAAGCTTTCTTT. This gives the protein CAISAGGDGTEAFF.

Turning to this clonotype: No conserved phenylalanine or tryptophan is present at the end of the CDR3, so a read error is the likely explanation. The CDR3 sequence is CASSFGLAGGNEQYL. The CDR3, as DNA: TGTGCCAGCAGTTTTGGCCTAGCGGGAGGCAACGAGCAGTACCTC. V usage is TRBV12-3 or TRBV12-4 and J usage is TRBJ2-7; 11 bases align to TRBD2. The J segment lost 5 bases and the V segment lost 3 bases, leaving 6 bases of the junction unmatched. This CDR3 has 15 amino acids.

V is TRBV9 and J is TRBJ1-6, with D maybe TRBD1 (6 bases). Trimming removed 3 bases at V and 14 bases at J, with 21 bases between. CDR1 and CDR2 from the germline V gene are SGDLS and YYNGEE. The CDR3 is 15 residues long. The CDR3 coding sequence is TGTGCCAGCAGCGCCATGGACAGCCCCGGGGCCACCCTCCACTTT. The encoded protein is CASSAMDSPGATLHF.

To note about this clonotype: A much bigger clone sits one base away, suggesting this may be a read error. The chain couples TRBV7-9 to TRBJ1-1; 7 nucleotides line up with TRBD1. This CDR3 is built from 14 residues. CDR1 is SEHNR and CDR2 is FQNEAQ in the germline V gene (reference sequence). For the CDR3, the DNA is TGTGCCAGCAGCATCGGACAGGCGAACACTGAAGCTTCCTTT. This sequence encodes CASSIGQANTEASF.

In its sample, this clonotype was seen many times. The chain couples TRBV7-6 to TRBJ2-3; D perhaps matches TRBD2 (6 bases). V was clipped by 6 bases and J by 3 bases, with 13 bases between them. The CDR3 covers 14 residues. The germline CDR1 and CDR2 sequences are SGHVS and FNYEAQ. The CDR3 sequence: CASSMMGGTDTQYF. The CDR3 nucleotides are TGTGCCAGCAGTATGATGGGGGGAACAGATACGCAGTATTTT.

This clonotype was detected many times. The V call is TRBV5-4, the J call TRBJ1-3; 7 bases line up with TRBD1. The V gene's germline CDR1 is SGHNT and CDR2 YYREEE (reference sequence). J was trimmed by 4 bases and V by 8 bases; bases with no gene match: 9. This CDR3 contains 14 residues. CDR3 region: CASETGIPGNTIYF. CDR3 in DNA: TGTGCCAGTGAGACAGGGATACCGGGAAACACCATATATTTT. The full variable domain, with the rest looked up from reference TRBV5-4 and TRBJ1-3, is ETGVTQSPTHLIKTRGQQVTLRCSSQSGHNTVSWYQQALGQGPQFIFQYYREEENGRGNFPPRFSGLQFPNYSSELNVNALELDDSALYLCASETGIPGNTIYFGEGSWLTVV.

The V and J genes are TRBV7-9 and TRBJ2-7; 7 bases are shared with TRBD2. The CDR3 sequence is 14 residues long. The germline V gene encodes CDR1 SEHNR and CDR2 FQNEAQ (reference sequence). With 6 bases clipped from V and 5 bases from J, the junction kept 10 bases outside the gene matches. In nucleotides, the CDR3 is TGTGCCAGCAGGCTAGAGGGAGGGGAACACGAGCAGTACTTC. Translated, it gives CASRLEGGEHEQYF.

This rearrangement joins TRBV29-1 to TRBJ1-3; unclear D gene. V was clipped by 3 bases and J by 7 bases, with 13 bases between them. The CDR3 contains 13 residues. Germline lookup yields CDR1 SQVTM and CDR2 ANQGSEA. Here the CDR3 DNA reads TGCAGCGTTGAGAAGCCCGCGCGGAACACCATATATTTT. Translating gives CSVEKPARNTIYF.

This clonotype was seen many times. The chain is built from TRBV29-1 and TRBJ1-1, with a possible D match to TRBD1 (5 bases). V lost 1 base and J lost 0, with 9 bases in between. The CDR3 has 14 amino acids. Per the germline V gene, CDR1 is SQVTM and CDR2 is ANQGSEA. CDR3 sequence (DNA): TGCAGCGTTGAAGGGACACAGCTGAACACTGAAGCTTTCTTT. This translates into CSVEGTQLNTEAFF.

This chain joins TRBV7-9 and TRBJ1-3; 11 positions match TRBD1. The V gene end was trimmed by 3 bases and the J gene end by 0 bases; junction bases not matched to a gene: 7. CDR1 and CDR2 (germline): SEHNR, FQNEAQ (reference sequence). The CDR3 runs to 18 residues. The CDR3 nucleotides are TGTGCCAGCAGCTTCCGGGACAGGGGGGATCACTCTGGAAACACCATATATTTT. It is translated as CASSFRDRGDHSGNTIYF.

The chain joins TRBV20-1 to TRBJ2-3; 9 bases agree with TRBD2. Germline-derived CDR1 and CDR2 are DFQATT and SNEGSKA (reference sequence). The CDR3 is 14 residues long. Trimming cost V 6 bases and J 7 bases; bases outside gene matches: 11. The CDR3 reads CSAPVAGGRNTQYF. CDR3 DNA sequence: TGCAGTGCACCTGTGGCGGGGGGGCGTAATACGCAGTATTTT.

To note about this clonotype: At one boundary the junction diverges from the germline segment, which might be a read error. CDR3 loop: CVSSPRLGTSGANVLTF. In nucleotides, the CDR3 is TGTGTCAGCTCACCAAGGTTGGGTACCTCTGGGGCCAACGTCCTGACTTTC. The chain couples TRBV2 to TRBJ2-6; D gene uncertain. In germline, CDR1 is SNHLY, CDR2 FYNNEI. The CDR3 contains 17 residues.

This clonotype was seen once. V is TRBV2 and J is TRBJ1-1; D is unclear. The CDR3 contains 14 residues. V was trimmed by 8 bases and J by 0 bases, leaving 13 bases between them. Germline V lookup: CDR1 SNHLY, CDR2 FYNNEI. This CDR3 is CASLQTSMNTEAFF. The CDR3 nucleotides read TGTGCCAGCCTACAGACCTCGATGAACACTGAAGCTTTCTTT.

This clonotype was seen at least ten times. This chain connects TRBV7-9 to TRBJ1-1; 9 nucleotides line up with TRBD1. There are 12 residues in the CDR3. The ends lost 5 bases at V and 7 bases at J; junction bases unmatched: 2. Germline lookup yields CDR1 SEHNR and CDR2 FQNEAQ (reference sequence). In DNA form, the CDR3 reads TGTGCCAGCAGCACAGGGGGCTATGAAGCTTTCTTT. Translation gives CASSTGGYEAFF.

This clonotype was counted ten times or more. The rearrangement links TRBV2 to TRBJ1-3, with D possibly being TRBD1 (6 bases). This CDR3 contains 14 residues. The V gene's germline CDR1 is SNHLY and CDR2 FYNNEI. V was shortened by 8 bases and J by 6 bases, with 17 bases between the two germline ends. The CDR3 coding sequence is TGTGCCAGCGTTTCACAGGGAGGTGTAAACACCATATATTTT. This codes for CASVSQGGVNTIYF.

The chain joins TRBV5-1 to TRBJ2-7, with D possibly called TRBD1 or TRBD2 (6 bases each). Matching the DNA end better, TRBJ2-1 makes the J call doubtful. The CDR3 length is 15 residues. In germline, CDR1 is SGHRS, CDR2 YFSETQ. CDR3 sequence (DNA): TGCGCCAGCAGCTTGGACGGGGGCGCGTACAATGAGCAGTTCTTC. Translating it yields CASSLDGGAYNEQFF.

This chain joins TRBV20-1 and TRBJ1-1; D call uncertain. V dropped 3 bases and J dropped 10 bases, with 12 bases sitting between them. The germline V gene encodes CDR1 DFQATT and CDR2 SNEGSKA (reference sequence). The CDR3 spans 11 residues. The CDR3 nucleotides read TGCAGTGCTAGTGATCGGGTCGGAGCTTTCTTT. Translation: CSASDRVGAFF.